This T cell receptor beta chain stems from a study of blood T cells in healthy people across ages. The amount of total RNA extracted per sample was at least 5 micrograms. For the second PCR, which ran for roughly 7 to 11 cycles, a sample-barcoded 5' primer and a J-beta primer mix were used. MiXCR, run by TCRdb on the 5' RACE reads, gives a single entry per CDR3 protein. The data show just under 550,000 distinct CDR3 sequences, approximately 25% seen once. The trim removed 0 bases at V and 0 bases at J, leaving 2 bases unmatched. Germline V gene lookup returns CDR1 SGHVS and CDR2 FNYEAQ. This CDR3 is built from 16 residues. This clonotype has only one observation. The same specimen was also included in a second study, on T cells of mothers and their children. This second study says: With unrelated pairs as the comparison, related mother-child pairs had a slightly higher overlap that was not significant.

The rearrangement links TRBV7-6 to TRBJ1-1; 9 bases line up with TRBD1. This clonotype originated in a boy between 10 and 17 years old in good health. Sequencing was performed on blood. The CDR3 reads CASSLAGQGMNTEAFF. The CDR3, as DNA: TGTGCCAGCAGCTTAGCGGGACAGGGCATGAACACTGAAGCTTTCTTT.